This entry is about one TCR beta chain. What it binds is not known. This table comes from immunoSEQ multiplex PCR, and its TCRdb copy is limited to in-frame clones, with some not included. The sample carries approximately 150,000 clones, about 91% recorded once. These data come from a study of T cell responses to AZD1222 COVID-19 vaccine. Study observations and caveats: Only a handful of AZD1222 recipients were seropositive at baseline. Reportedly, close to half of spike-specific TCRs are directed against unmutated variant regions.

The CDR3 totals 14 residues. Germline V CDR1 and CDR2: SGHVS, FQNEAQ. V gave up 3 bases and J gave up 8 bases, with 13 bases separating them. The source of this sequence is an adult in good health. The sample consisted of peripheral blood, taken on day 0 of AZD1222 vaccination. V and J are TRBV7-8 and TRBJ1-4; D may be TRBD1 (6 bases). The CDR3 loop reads CASSLNRAGEKLFF. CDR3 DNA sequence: TGTGCCAGCAGCTTGAACAGGGCTGGGGAAAAACTGTTTTTT.